Presented here are 8 T cell receptor beta chains from one specimen sequenced in a study of blood T cells in healthy people across ages. The second PCR ran roughly 6 to 11 cycles with a sample-barcoded 5' primer and J-beta primers. TCRdb recomputed calls from the 5' RACE reads with MiXCR, one row per CDR3 protein. Of 850,000 to 1,300,000 distinct CDR3 sequences listed, roughly 45% are singletons. The sequencing input was blood. Receptors were obtained from a woman aged 55-69 years in good health.

This sequence joins TRBV27 and TRBJ2-7, with 9 bases fitting TRBD1. Germline V gene sequence: CDR1 MNHEY, CDR2 SMNVEV (reference sequence). The CDR3 spans 15 residues. Unmatched junction bases numbered 5, after V lost 1 base and J lost 4 bases. The CDR3 DNA reads TGTGCCAGCAGTTTATATGGGACAGGGACTTACGAGCAGTACTTC. Amino acid sequence: CASSLYGTGTYEQYF.

This clonotype showed up just a few times. J is TRBJ2-3 and V is TRBV25-1, with D possibly matching TRBD2 (5 bases). This CDR3 comprises 15 residues. V was trimmed by 1 base and J by 2 bases, leaving 10 bases between them. From germline, CDR1 is MGHDK and CDR2 SYGVNS. In nucleotides, the CDR3 is TGTGCCAGCAGTGAATGGAGCGGAAACACAGATACGCAGTATTTT. This encodes CASSEWSGNTDTQYF.

This clonotype was seen only a few times. The chain links TRBV7-9 to TRBJ2-5; TRBD2 agrees at 8 bases. Germline V CDR1 and CDR2: SEHNR, FQNEAQ (reference sequence). The CDR3 totals 12 residues. The V segment lost 3 bases and the J segment 7 bases; nucleotides outside the gene matches: 1. The CDR3 loop reads CASSFAGGTQYF. Written as DNA, the CDR3 is TGTGCCAGCAGCTTCGCGGGGGGGACCCAGTACTTC.

The rearrangement uses TRBV14 and TRBJ2-1, with TRBD2 matching over 8 bases. The CDR3 is 16 amino acids. The V and J ends lost 3 bases and 6 bases, in that order; junction bases with no gene match: 10. From germline, CDR1 is SGHDN and CDR2 FVKESK. The CDR3 sequence: CASSQKGTSGLNEQFF. The DNA for the CDR3 is TGTGCCAGCAGCCAGAAGGGCACTAGCGGACTCAATGAGCAGTTCTTC.

In this sample, this clonotype turned up many times. This rearrangement joins TRBV7-2 to TRBJ2-5, with D possibly TRBD2 on 6 matching bases. This CDR3 spans 13 amino acids. Trimming shortened V by 1 base and J by 4 bases, and 7 bases separated the two germline ends. CDR1 and CDR2 from the germline V gene are SGHTA and FQGNSA. The CDR3 is CASSLGRGETQYF. The CDR3 coding sequence is TGTGCCAGCAGCTTAGGGAGGGGAGAGACCCAGTACTTC. Looking up the rest from reference TRBV7-2 and TRBJ2-5 gives the full variable domain: GAGVSQSPSNKVTEKGKDVELRCDPISGHTALYWYRQSLGQGLEFLIYFQGNSAPDKSGLPSDRFSAERTGGSVSTLTIQRTQQEDSAVYLCASSLGRGETQYFGPGTRLLVL.

This clonotype was seen a handful of times. This chain links TRBV12-3 or TRBV12-4 with TRBJ2-2; D remains ambiguous. V shed 2 bases and J shed 5 bases, with 6 bases lying between them. The CDR3 runs 13 residues. The CDR3, as DNA: TGTGCCAGCAGTTTACCCGGAACCGGGGAGCTGTTTTTT. Residues: CASSLPGTGELFF.

This chain joins TRBV9 and TRBJ2-7, with 8 bases aligning to TRBD2. The CDR3 sequence is 15 residues long. The V gene's germline CDR1 is SGDLS and CDR2 YYNGEE. V was clipped by 2 bases and J by 6 bases; unmatched bases: 10. In nucleotides, the CDR3 is TGTGCCAGCAGCGTTGGAAGCGGGAGTAACGGCGAGCAGTACTTC. It codes for CASSVGSGSNGEQYF. The variable domain in full, with the rest retrieved from reference TRBV9 and TRBJ2-7, is DSGVTQTPKHLITATGQRVTLRCSPRSGDLSVYWYQQSLDQGLQFLIQYYNGEERAKGNILERFSAQQFPDLHSELNLSSLELGDSALYFCASSVGSGSNGEQYFGPGTRLTVT.

J is TRBJ2-7 and V is TRBV12-3 or TRBV12-4, with a tentative D call TRBD1 (6 bases). This CDR3 is 12 amino acids long. Trimming stripped 6 bases from V and 5 bases from J, with 11 bases between. CDR3 DNA sequence: TGTGCCAGCAGGCGTACAGGGAACGAGCAGTACTTC. Its translation: CASRRTGNEQYF.